This TCR beta chain was identified during a study of shared clonotypes between healthy human individuals. Germline V gene lookup returns CDR1 LNHDA and CDR2 SQIVND (reference sequence). This CDR3 is 14 amino acids long. The trim removed 6 bases at V and 2 bases at J, leaving 4 bases unmatched. For each subset, genomic DNA was distributed in equal portions over several immunoSEQ plates. The assay was immunoSEQ multiplex PCR, and TCRdb's table has in-frame clones only and misses some. The table has millions of clones, 85% to 95% seen once. Sequencing was performed on naive CD4+ T cells sorted from blood. Subset meaning: CD45RA+ positively selected. The sequence was collected from a man in his late teens or twenties in good health. The chain recombines TRBV19 with TRBJ2-3; 8 positions match TRBD1. The CDR3 nucleotides are TGTGCCAGTAGGCGGACAGGGAACACAGATACGCAGTATTTT. Amino acids: CASRRTGNTDTQYF.